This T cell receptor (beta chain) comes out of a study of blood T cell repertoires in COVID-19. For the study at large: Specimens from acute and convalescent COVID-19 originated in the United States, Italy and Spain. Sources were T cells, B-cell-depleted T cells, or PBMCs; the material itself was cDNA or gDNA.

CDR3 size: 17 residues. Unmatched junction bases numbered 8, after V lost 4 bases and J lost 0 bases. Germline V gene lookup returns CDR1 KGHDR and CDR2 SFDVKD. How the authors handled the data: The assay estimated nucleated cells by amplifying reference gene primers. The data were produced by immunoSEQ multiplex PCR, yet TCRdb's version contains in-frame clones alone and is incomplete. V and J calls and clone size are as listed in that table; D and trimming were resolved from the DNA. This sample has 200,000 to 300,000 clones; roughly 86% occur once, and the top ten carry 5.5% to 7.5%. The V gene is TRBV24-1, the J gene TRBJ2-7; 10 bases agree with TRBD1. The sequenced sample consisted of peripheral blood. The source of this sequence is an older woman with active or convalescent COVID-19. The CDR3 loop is CATSDPPGTGVSYEQYF. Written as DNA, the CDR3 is TGTGCCACCAGTGACCCCCCCGGGACAGGGGTCTCCTACGAGCAGTACTTC.